This is a list of T cell receptor beta chains from one sample in a study of molecular identifiers for immune sequencing clone quantification. TCRdb ran MiXCR on the PCR reads and lists one entry per CDR3 protein. The top ten clones hold over 1.1% of a sample with approximately 63,000 distinct CDR3 sequences, approximately 18% of them seen once. Sequencing was carried out using naive CD8+ T cells from blood, with Jurkat cell RNA spiked in. These receptors were obtained from a human donor in good health. Some libraries in this study had Jurkat cell RNA spiked in. CDR3s include the opening cysteine and the closing phenylalanine or tryptophan. The D gene is left open where the match is weak. Clone sizes are given selectively: once, few, many, or a class where the clone is expanded.

size: many; V: TRBV6-5; J: TRBJ2-7; D: TRBD1; DNA: TGTGCCAGCAGCTCCGGGACAGGGGCCCACGAGCAGTACTTC; CDR3: CASSSGTGAHEQYF
size: NA; V: TRBV5-5; J: TRBJ1-4; D: NA; DNA: TGTGCCAGCAGCTTGGGGCAGCCGAGTGAAAAACTGTTTTTT; CDR3: CASSLGQPSEKLFF
size: many; V: TRBV4-2; J: TRBJ2-7; D: NA; DNA: TGTGCCAGCAGCCAAGTAGGTGCCAGCGGCTCCTACGAGCAGTACTTC; CDR3: CASSQVGASGSYEQYF
size: many; V: TRBV25-1; J: TRBJ2-7; D: TRBD2; DNA: TGTGCCAGCAGCCGAGCGGGATCCTCCTACGAGCAGTACTTC; CDR3: CASSRAGSSYEQYF
size: NA; V: TRBV3-1; J: TRBJ1-1; D: NA; DNA: TGTGCCAGCAGCCCAGAACAGTGGCCTCCGAACACTGGAGCCTTCTTT; CDR3: CASSPEQWPPNTGAFF
size: many; V: TRBV2; J: TRBJ2-5; D: TRBD2; DNA: TGTGCCAGCAGTGCCGGTCTAGCGGGATTATACCAAGAGACCCAGTACTTC; CDR3: CASSAGLAGLYQETQYF
size: NA; V: TRBV13; J: TRBJ2-7; D: TRBD1; DNA: TGTGCCAGCAGCTCCACCCGACAGGGGGCAAGCTACGAGCAGTACTTC; CDR3: CASSSTRQGASYEQYF
size: once; V: TRBV7-9; J: TRBJ2-6; D: NA; DNA: TGTGCCAGCAGCTTAGTGACCGCTGGGGCCAACGTCCTGGCTTTC; CDR3: CASSLVTAGANVLAF
size: NA; V: TRBV12-3/TRBV12-4; J: TRBJ1-5; D: NA; DNA: TGTGCCAGCAGTCCCTACATCGTGAATCAGCCCCAGCATTTT; CDR3: CASSPYIVNQPQHF
size: NA; V: TRBV4-1; J: TRBJ2-7; D: NA; DNA: TGCGCCAGCAGCCAGGTGAGCTCCTACGAGCAGTACTTC; CDR3: CASSQVSSYEQYF
size: NA; V: TRBV28; J: TRBJ1-3; D: NA; DNA: TGTGCCAGCAGTGAGCTCCGAGTGGGGAGTAACTCTGGAAACACCATATATTTT; CDR3: CASSELRVGSNSGNTIYF
size: many; V: TRBV7-2; J: TRBJ2-7; D: NA; DNA: TGTGCCAGCAGTTTACACCGGGCCGAGCAGTACTTC; CDR3: CASSLHRAEQYF
size: many; V: TRBV25-1; J: TRBJ1-1; D: NA; DNA: TGTGCCAGCAGTGTGGGGGTGAACACTGAAGCTTTCTTT; CDR3: CASSVGVNTEAFF
size: many; V: TRBV5-1; J: TRBJ2-5; D: NA; DNA: TGCTCGAGGGGGGACAGACAAGAGACCCAGTACTTC; CDR3: CSRGDRQETQYF
size: many; V: TRBV7-8; J: TRBJ1-5; D: TRBD1; DNA: TGTGCCAGCAGCTTAGCGGGACAGGGCTACGATCATAGCAATCAGCCCCAGCATTTT; CDR3: CASSLAGQGYDHSNQPQHF
size: many; V: TRBV29-1; J: TRBJ2-5; D: NA; DNA: TGCAGCGTCCCCCTGGGGAGCATTGGAGAGACCCAGTACTTC; CDR3: CSVPLGSIGETQYF
size: few; V: TRBV27; J: TRBJ2-2; D: NA; DNA: TGTGCCAGCAGCGCGACTAGTACACTGTATGCCGGGGAGCTGTTTTTT; CDR3: CASSATSTLYAGELFF
size: many; V: TRBV25-1; J: TRBJ2-7; D: TRBD1; DNA: TGTGCCAGCAGTCGAGGCAGGGGGCGCGTGGGCTACGAGCAGTACTTC; CDR3: CASSRGRGRVGYEQYF
size: NA; V: TRBV28; J: TRBJ2-7; D: NA; DNA: TGTGCCACCTTATCTTGGATCTTTCAGGGCTACGAGCAGTACTTC; CDR3: CATLSWIFQGYEQYF
size: many; V: TRBV27; J: TRBJ2-3; D: TRBD1; DNA: TGTGCCAGCAGCTCCCGACAGGGGGGGACAGATACGCAGTATTTT; CDR3: CASSSRQGGTDTQYF
size: many; V: TRBV19; J: TRBJ1-5; D: NA; DNA: TGTGCCAGTAGGGGAACGCAGGAAAATCAGCCCCAGCATTTT; CDR3: CASRGTQENQPQHF
size: NA; V: TRBV7-9; J: TRBJ2-2; D: NA; DNA: TGTGCCAGCAGCTACGGGGGTGGTGCCACCGGGGAGCTGTTTTTT; CDR3: CASSYGGGATGELFF
size: many; V: TRBV16; J: TRBJ2-3; D: TRBD2; DNA: TGTGCCAGCAGCCCTGGGGCGGGACTAGCAGCGGATACGCAGTATTTT; CDR3: CASSPGAGLAADTQYF
size: many; V: TRBV13; J: TRBJ1-1; D: NA; DNA: TGTGCCAGCAGATTTGGGAACACTGAAGCTTTCTTT; CDR3: CASRFGNTEAFF
size: many; V: TRBV3-1; J: TRBJ2-7; D: NA; DNA: TGTGCCAGCAGCCAAGGGACCGGGACCGCGGACTACGAGCAGTACTTC; CDR3: CASSQGTGTADYEQYF
size: few; V: TRBV20-1; J: TRBJ2-7; D: TRBD2; DNA: TGCAGTGCTAGAGATAGCACTAGCGGAAACTCCTACGAGCAGTACTTC; CDR3: CSARDSTSGNSYEQYF
size: few; V: TRBV28; J: TRBJ2-7; D: NA; DNA: TGTGCCAGCAGTTTTGCCACCTACGAGCAGTACTTC; CDR3: CASSFATYEQYF
size: many; V: TRBV5-1; J: TRBJ2-1; D: NA; DNA: TGCGCCAGCAGCTCCCGGGTAGCGCTCTACAATGAGCAGTTCTTC; CDR3: CASSSRVALYNEQFF
size: many; V: TRBV19; J: TRBJ2-7; D: TRBD1; DNA: TGTGCCAGTAGCGGACAGGTGTGGCCCATTTACGAGCAGTACTTC; CDR3: CASSGQVWPIYEQYF
size: NA; V: TRBV13; J: TRBJ2-1; D: NA; DNA: TGTGCCAGCAGCTTAGTACGGACCGGTGAGCAGTTCTTC; CDR3: CASSLVRTGEQFF
size: many; V: TRBV14; J: TRBJ2-3; D: TRBD2; DNA: TGTGCCAGCTCCGCGACTAGCGGGACTAGAGATACGCAGTATTTT; CDR3: CASSATSGTRDTQYF
size: NA; V: TRBV5-1; J: TRBJ1-4; D: TRBD1; DNA: TGCGCCAGCAGCGTATCTCCGGGACAGGGCGAAAAACCGTTTTTT; CDR3: CASSVSPGQGEKPFF
size: many; V: TRBV10-2; J: TRBJ2-5; D: TRBD2; DNA: TGCGCCAGCAGTGACGAGGCTAGCGGGATACTACAAGAGACCCAGTACTTC; CDR3: CASSDEASGILQETQYF
size: NA; V: TRBV3-1; J: TRBJ2-1; D: TRBD2; DNA: TGTGCCAGCAGCCGGAGGAGGACTAGCGGAACTTCCAATGAGCAGTTCTTC; CDR3: CASSRRRTSGTSNEQFF
size: many; V: TRBV6-1; J: TRBJ2-5; D: NA; DNA: TGTGCCAGCAGTGGTTTGATTGCAGGTTCTCAAGAGACCCAGTACTTC; CDR3: CASSGLIAGSQETQYF
size: many; V: TRBV20-1; J: TRBJ2-3; D: NA; DNA: TGCAGTGCTTTGTTTAGCGGCTTCACGCAGTATTTT; CDR3: CSALFSGFTQYF
size: NA; V: TRBV20-1; J: TRBJ2-2; D: NA; DNA: TGCAGTGCTGCCGGGCCGGAGAACAGGGTGGCCGGGGAGCTGTTTTTT; CDR3: CSAAGPENRVAGELFF
size: few; V: TRBV2; J: TRBJ1-2; D: NA; DNA: TGTGCCAGCAGTGACGGGATCTACTATGGCTACACCTTC; CDR3: CASSDGIYYGYTF
size: medium-sized; V: TRBV29-1; J: TRBJ2-1; D: NA; DNA: TGCAGCGTTGAGTGGTCACCTAGCGTTTACGGTGAGCAGTTCTTC; CDR3: CSVEWSPSVYGEQFF
size: NA; V: TRBV11-3; J: TRBJ2-2; D: NA; DNA: TGTGCCAGCAGCTTAGATGGGGGAACGAACACCGGGGAGCTGTTTTTT; CDR3: CASSLDGGTNTGELFF
size: many; V: TRBV6-2/TRBV6-3; J: TRBJ2-3; D: TRBD2; DNA: TGTGCCAGCAGTTACACCCCAGCGGGAGATTGGGATACGCAGTATTTT; CDR3: CASSYTPAGDWDTQYF
size: NA; V: TRBV7-2; J: TRBJ2-2; D: TRBD2; DNA: TGTGCCAGCAGCCCCGGACTAGCGGGGCCCACCGGGGGGCTGTTTTTT; CDR3: CASSPGLAGPTGGLFF
size: many; V: TRBV2; J: TRBJ2-1; D: TRBD2; DNA: TGTGCCCAGAGAAGCAGGGTGGGAGGGGAGCGGGAGGGCCTCTCCTACAATGAGCAGTTCTTC; CDR3: CAQRSRVGGEREGLSYNEQFF
size: many; V: TRBV15; J: TRBJ2-2; D: NA; DNA: TGTGCCACCAGCAGGGGAACCGGGACAAGCTTAACCGGGGAGCTGTTTTTT; CDR3: CATSRGTGTSLTGELFF
size: many; V: TRBV7-6; J: TRBJ2-3; D: TRBD2; DNA: TGTGCCAGCAGCCCATCGGGAGGGGCGGATACGCAGTATTTT; CDR3: CASSPSGGADTQYF
size: many; V: TRBV7-9; J: TRBJ2-7; D: NA; DNA: TGTGCCAGCAGCCCTACGTTGGATTACGAGCAGTACTTC; CDR3: CASSPTLDYEQYF
size: many; V: TRBV20-1; J: TRBJ2-7; D: TRBD2; DNA: TGCAGTGCCGAGTCCGGGACTAGCCGTTACGAGCAGTACTTC; CDR3: CSAESGTSRYEQYF
size: many; V: TRBV11-2; J: TRBJ2-1; D: NA; DNA: TGTGCCAGCAGCTCCCCGTTGACGGAGGGGGCTAACTACAATGAGCAGTTCTTC; CDR3: CASSSPLTEGANYNEQFF
size: many; V: TRBV2; J: TRBJ2-5; D: TRBD2; DNA: TGTGCCAGCAGTGATATACTAGCGGGAGACGAGACCCAGTACTTC; CDR3: CASSDILAGDETQYF
size: few; V: TRBV19; J: TRBJ2-7; D: NA; DNA: TGTGCCAGTAGCCCTACCCTTGGGGCGAACTACGAGCAGTACTTC; CDR3: CASSPTLGANYEQYF
size: NA; V: TRBV5-5; J: TRBJ2-7; D: TRBD1; DNA: TGTGCCAGCAGCTCCTGGGTGGGCCGGGACAGAGTATCCTACGAGCAGTACTTC; CDR3: CASSSWVGRDRVSYEQYF
size: NA; V: TRBV27; J: TRBJ1-5; D: TRBD1; DNA: TGTGCCAGCAGTTTATCCGGGACAGCGCGGCCCCAGCATTTT; CDR3: CASSLSGTARPQHF
size: many; V: TRBV28; J: TRBJ2-5; D: NA; DNA: TGTGCCAGCAGTACCGGGGACAAGGGACCCCCAGAGACCCAGTACTTC; CDR3: CASSTGDKGPPETQYF